A selection of T cell receptor beta chains follows, all from one sample in a study of T-cell memory formation after mild COVID-19. A single record per CDR3 protein comes from TCRdb applying MiXCR to the 5' RACE reads. The sample carries around 250,000 distinct CDR3 sequences, 9.4% recorded once. The sample taken for sequencing was PBMCs or a T cell subset sorted from them (not recorded which). These receptors were obtained from a man in his late teens or twenties who had mild COVID-19 (a few samples of this study predate the infection). Cell type and time point are not known. Both conserved end residues are part of each CDR3. A D gene is named only where the DNA matches it firmly. A row's size may be missing; if present it is once, few, many or a size class.

TRBV20-1	TRBJ2-6	TRBD1	.	TGCAGTTGGCTGACAGGGGCTGGGGCCAACGTCCTGACTTTC	CSWLTGAGANVLTF
TRBV20-1	TRBJ1-2	.	.	TGCAGTGCTCCACCTGGGGGGGCAGGGGAAAACTATGGCTACACCTTC	CSAPPGGAGENYGYTF
TRBV4-2	TRBJ1-2	.	few	TGTGCCAGCAGCCAAGTTTCAGGCTCCTATGGCTACACCTTC	CASSQVSGSYGYTF
TRBV5-1	TRBJ2-2	TRBD1	few	TGCGCCAGCAGCATCCGGACAGGGGGCGTCACCGGGGAGCTGTTTTTT	CASSIRTGGVTGELFF
TRBV20-1	TRBJ2-5	.	.	TGCAGTGCTCCCCACCTCCCGTTAGGGGCGGAGACCCAGTACTTC	CSAPHLPLGAETQYF
TRBV27	TRBJ1-2	TRBD1	few	TGTGCCAGCAGTCCCCGGACAGGGGTCGGCTACACCTTC	CASSPRTGVGYTF
TRBV6-6	TRBJ2-3	.	.	TGTGCCAGCGGTCCGCTTACGGATACGCAGTATTTT	CASGPLTDTQYF
TRBV4-1	TRBJ2-1	TRBD1	many	TGCGCCAGCAGCCCTTCAGGGACAGGGTCGACGAAGCAGTTCTTC	CASSPSGTGSTKQFF
TRBV7-7	TRBJ2-5	.	few	TGTGCCAGCAGTAGCGGTTTATACCAAGAGACCCAGTACTTC	CASSSGLYQETQYF
TRBV15	TRBJ1-2	.	few	TGTGCCACCAGCAGAGCGGCGAACGGGCTCGGTGGCTACACCTTC	CATSRAANGLGGYTF
TRBV4-1	TRBJ1-5	.	few	TGCGCCAGCAGCCAAGGGGGCTCGTGGCAGCCCCAGCATTTT	CASSQGGSWQPQHF
TRBV28	TRBJ1-5	.	.	TGTGCCAGCAGTCCACAGGGATGGCAGCCCCAGCATTTT	CASSPQGWQPQHF
TRBV6-6	TRBJ1-1	TRBD1	.	TGTGCCAGCAGTTACGGACAGGTACATGAAGCTTTCTTT	CASSYGQVHEAFF
TRBV5-1	TRBJ2-1	.	few	TGCGCCAGCACGGTCTTTGGAGGATACAATGAGCAGTTCTTC	CASTVFGGYNEQFF